This T cell receptor (beta chain) was documented in a study of cytomegalovirus exposure and HLA in healthy donors. Germline V lookup: CDR1 PRHDT, CDR2 FYEKMQ (reference sequence). The CDR3 sequence is 15 residues long. Trimming at V came to 4 bases and at J to 1 base, leaving 6 bases not matched to a gene. A multiplex PCR was run with 60 Vbeta primers and 13 Jbeta primers. Generated by immunoSEQ multiplex PCR, the TCRdb table keeps only in-frame clones and is missing some. This sample has roughly 200,000 clones, with around 77% found just once. Donors had nominal health at sampling but likely had unrecorded immune exposures. About this clone: Its specificity is not known.

Whole-study findings and limits: Reportedly, fewer N-insertions than the approximately 690-donor mean appeared in an Asian-associated ancestry cluster in a later analysis.

The source is a man aged 30 to 45 in good health and CMV-seronegative. The V gene is TRBV13, the J gene TRBJ2-7; 8 nucleotides match TRBD2. The sequenced sample was PBMCs. CDR3 sequence: CASSSAGTSSYEQYF. CDR3 coding DNA: TGTGCCAGCAGCTCGGCCGGGACTAGTTCCTACGAGCAGTACTTC.